This T cell receptor (beta chain) was sequenced in a study of control samples from healthy donors and cancer patients. This CDR3 has 15 amino acids. With V trimmed by 2 bases and J by 5 bases, 3 bases remained unmatched. Germline values: CDR1 LGHDT, CDR2 YNNKEL (reference sequence). Assay: immunoSEQ multiplex PCR; the TCRdb copy retains only in-frame clones and omits some. The table includes about 150,000 clones, roughly 94% detected once. This sequence was found in a man between 60 and 75 years old with colorectal cancer. The sample comprised PBMCs. The chain has TRBV3-1 (or the pseudogene TRBV3-2) and TRBJ1-2; 12 bases agree with TRBD1. CDR3 protein: CASSQPGQGAYGYTF. CDR3 bases: TGTGCCAGCAGCCAACCGGGACAGGGGGCTTATGGCTACACCTTC.